This TCR beta chain was obtained from a study of radiotherapy plus CTLA-4 blockade in lung cancer (dated by TCRdb to 2017 to 2018). Notes on the research overall: Among the enrolled patients, about 19% had an objective response, and about 29% reached disease control. General conclusions and limits of the study: Increased serum interferon-beta after radiation, together with early dynamic changes in blood T cell clones, were reported to be the strongest predictors of response. TCR clones derived from tumors expanded in peripheral blood after treatment with radiotherapy and ipilimumab.

The study tested focal radiation therapy combined with CTLA-4 blockade (ipilimumab) in patients with chemo-refractory metastatic non-small-cell lung cancer. To prepare the library, the immunoSEQ multiplex PCR assay was applied. The source is immuneACCESS, and TCRdb retained only in-frame sequences with V and J called. Part of the clones is not carried over; for the studies checked, unresolved V genes explain less than half of this, and the remainder is unexplained. Present in this sample are roughly 42,000 clones, 79% of which were seen just once. Less than 25% of the sample belongs to the ten largest clones. CDR1 and CDR2 (SGHTS, YDEGEE) derive from the germline V gene. From cysteine to phenylalanine, the CDR3 is 14 amino acids long. Just CDR3 DNA is preserved here, 42 bases in frame from base 1. V is trimmed back by 4 bases and J by 3 bases, and the junction contains 4 bases that no gene match accounts for.

On this clone: Its antigen is currently not known. No base qualities exist here, and no much larger clone lies one base off it.

The chain uses TRBV5-8 and TRBJ1-5; 7 nucleotides in the junction match TRBD1. The source is a human donor with non-small cell lung cancer that progressed on radiotherapy plus ipilimumab. Sequences were derived from peripheral blood, sampled from a patient treated with radiotherapy plus ipilimumab. The sequenced DNA: TGTGCCAGCAGCCGGGGACAGTTCAATCAGCCCCAGCATTTT. This codes for CASSRGQFNQPQHF.